This TCR beta chain is drawn from a study of blood T cell repertoires in COVID-19. Study-level background: COVID-19 samples collected from the United States, Italy and Spain covered acute and convalescent phases. In each case, the material was cDNA or gDNA derived from T cells, B-cell-depleted T cells, or PBMCs.

In the study's own analysis: Estimates of nucleated cell counts were drawn from the amplification of reference gene primers. The method was immunoSEQ multiplex PCR; TCRdb's version includes in-frame clones alone and lacks a portion of them. The DNA gave D and trimming, while V, J and clone size come from that table. The sample holds over 25,000 clones, 78% seen once. This CDR3 is built from 17 residues. V shed 1 base and J 6 bases; nucleotides not matched to a gene: 6. CDR1 is MNHEY and CDR2 is SMNVEV in the germline V gene (reference sequence). This sequence was found in a man older than 75 with acute or convalescent COVID-19. Sequences were obtained from peripheral blood. V is TRBV27 and J is TRBJ2-3; TRBD2 aligns across 14 bases. DNA of the CDR3: TGTGCCAGCAGTTTATACGGACTAGCGGGGGGCGGGGATACGCAGTATTTT. Protein: CASSLYGLAGGGDTQYF.